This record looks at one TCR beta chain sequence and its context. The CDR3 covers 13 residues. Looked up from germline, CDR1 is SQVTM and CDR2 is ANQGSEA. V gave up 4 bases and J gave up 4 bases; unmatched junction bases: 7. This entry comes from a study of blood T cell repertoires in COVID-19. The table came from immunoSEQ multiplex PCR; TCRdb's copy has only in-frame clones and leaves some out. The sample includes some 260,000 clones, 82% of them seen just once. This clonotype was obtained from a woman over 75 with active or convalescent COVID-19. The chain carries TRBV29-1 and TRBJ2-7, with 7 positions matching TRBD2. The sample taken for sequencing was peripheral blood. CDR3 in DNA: TGCAGCGTTGCAAAGGGACTAACTTACGAGCAGTACTTC. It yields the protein CSVAKGLTYEQYF.